Ten or more counts support the clone carrying this T cell receptor beta chain. Its antigen is still unknown. TCRdb independently ran MiXCR on the 5' RACE reads; one entry per CDR3 protein. This table has 350,000 to 400,000 distinct CDR3 sequences, approximately 30% appearing once. This entry is derived from a study of identical twins' blood T cells. Study-wide results and limits: Top TCRbeta clonotypes were shared more with twin than unrelated donors.

This clonotype was sampled from a woman aged 18 to 55 in good health. The sample consisted of PBMCs.

CDR3 in amino acids: CSAHTPKGLARAFF. The DNA of the CDR3 is TGCAGTGCGCATACCCCGAAGGGATTGGCGAGGGCTTTCTTT. J is TRBJ1-1 and V is TRBV20-1; D is unclear. V lost 6 bases to trimming and J lost 11 bases, with 25 bases between them. The CDR3 consists of 14 residues. In germline, CDR1 is DFQATT, CDR2 SNEGSKA (reference sequence).